This is a list of T cell receptor beta chains from one sample in a study of technical replicates of blood from a handful of donors. Libraries were prepared by immunoSEQ multiplex PCR; TCRdb keeps only in-frame clonotypes and omits some of them. The sample consists of about 59,000 clones, approximately 84% of them appearing once. The specimen sequenced was PBMCs. These receptors originate from a human donor in good health. Some clones in this sample may be carry-over from other donors' samples. The CDR3 runs from the conserved cysteine through the conserved F or W. The D gene is left open where the match is weak. A clone size is listed for some rows: how often the clone was seen (once, few, many), or a class if it is expanded.

>.|TRBV30|TRBD1|TRBJ2-7
CAGLGTGGRYEQYF
TGTGCCGGACTAGGGACAGGGGGCAGGTACGAGCAGTACTTC
>.|TRBV10-2|.|TRBJ2-5
CASRERYSQETQYF
TGCGCCAGCAGGGAGCGCTACTCCCAAGAGACCCAGTACTTC
>.|TRBV5-1|.|TRBJ1-1
CASSLSSYTEAFF
TGCGCCAGCAGCCTCTCCTCCTACACTGAAGCTTTCTTT
>.|TRBV10-3|TRBD2|TRBJ2-5
CAISPSGEIRTQYF
TGTGCCATCAGTCCTAGCGGGGAAATTAGGACCCAGTACTTC
>.|TRBV4-1|.|TRBJ2-7
CASSQDPQGGYEQYF
TGCGCCAGCAGCCAAGATCCCCAGGGGGGCTACGAGCAGTACTTC
>.|TRBV6-6|.|TRBJ2-7
CASSYSPGERGYEQYF
TGTGCCAGCAGTTACTCCCCGGGGGAAAGAGGATACGAGCAGTACTTC
>.|TRBV7-9|TRBD1|TRBJ1-3
CASNKGTGASGNTIYF
TGTGCCAGCAACAAAGGAACAGGGGCTTCTGGAAACACCATATATTTT
>.|TRBV7-2|TRBD1|TRBJ2-1
CASSGDRGRYNEQFF
TGTGCCAGCAGCGGGGACAGGGGACGCTACAATGAGCAGTTCTTC
>.|TRBV7-2|.|TRBJ2-7
CASSYGGNFREQYF
TGTGCCAGCAGCTACGGAGGCAATTTTAGGGAGCAGTACTTC
>.|TRBV19|.|TRBJ2-3
CASVGDTDTQYF
TGTGCCAGTGTCGGGGACACAGATACGCAGTATTTT
>.|TRBV14|.|TRBJ2-5
CASSPQWETQYF
TGTGCCAGCAGCCCCCAGTGGGAGACCCAGTACTTC
>medium-sized|TRBV10-3|.|TRBJ2-7
CAITETHRSYEQYF
TGTGCCATCACAGAGACTCACCGGTCCTACGAGCAGTACTTC
>.|TRBV18|.|TRBJ2-2
CASSSFGRGNTGELFF
TGTGCCAGCTCATCCTTCGGGCGGGGGAACACCGGGGAGCTGTTTTTT
>.|TRBV7-9|.|TRBJ2-3
CASSSPEADTQYF
TGTGCCAGCAGCTCCCCCGAGGCAGATACGCAGTATTTT
>.|TRBV4-3|TRBD2|TRBJ2-7
CASSQDWSTSGEGEQYF
TGCGCCAGCAGCCAAGACTGGTCAACCAGCGGGGAGGGCGAGCAGTACTTC
>.|TRBV13|.|TRBJ2-3
CASSTNLGQGGTDTQYF
TGTGCCAGCAGCACTAACCTCGGACAGGGAGGGACAGATACGCAGTATTTT
>.|TRBV28|.|TRBJ2-7
CASSGSTYEQYF
TGTGCCAGCTCAGGTAGTACCTACGAGCAGTACTTC
>once|TRBV27|TRBD2|TRBJ2-7
CASSWGSGRVNEQYF
TGTGCCAGCAGTTGGGGTAGCGGGAGGGTGAACGAGCAGTACTTC
>.|TRBV6-6|TRBD1|TRBJ2-7
CASRTGDFFEQYF
TGTGCCAGCAGGACAGGGGATTTTTTCGAGCAGTACTTC
>.|TRBV29-1|TRBD1|TRBJ1-2
CSVLDRGTYGYTF
TGCAGCGTGCTGGACAGGGGTACCTATGGCTACACCTTC
>.|TRBV4-2|TRBD2|TRBJ2-7
CASSQAGSGGANEQYF
TGTGCCAGCAGCCAAGCGGGGAGCGGGGGGGCTAACGAACAGTACTTC
>.|TRBV6-1|.|TRBJ1-6
CASTNGTVYNSPLHF
TGTGCCAGCACCAACGGCACAGTCTATAATTCACCCCTCCACTTT
>once|TRBV25-1|TRBD2|TRBJ2-3
CASSEYRRGVTDTQYF
TGTGCCAGCAGTGAATACAGGCGGGGGGTCACAGATACGCAGTATTTT
>.|TRBV7-2|TRBD2|TRBJ2-3
CASLTRGGTTDTQYF
TGTGCCAGCCTTACCCGCGGGGGGACCACAGATACGCAGTATTTT
>.|TRBV7-6|TRBD2|TRBJ2-7
CASSPSQSSGVFEQYF
TGTGCCAGCAGCCCAAGTCAGAGTAGCGGGGTTTTCGAGCAGTACTTC
>.|TRBV11-2|.|TRBJ2-3
CASSSSIWGPHTDTQYF
TGTGCCAGCAGCTCCTCCATCTGGGGGCCTCACACAGATACGCAGTATTTT
>.|TRBV12-5|TRBD1|TRBJ2-7
CASGPRTGLYEQYF
TGTGCTAGTGGTCCACGGACAGGGTTATACGAGCAGTACTTC
>.|TRBV29-1|.|TRBJ2-1
CSADRRAHEQFF
TGCAGCGCTGATAGGCGGGCCCATGAGCAGTTCTTC
>few|TRBV14|TRBD1|TRBJ1-1
CASSQRGQGSMNTEAFF
TGTGCCAGCAGCCAGCGAGGACAGGGCTCGATGAACACTGAAGCTTTCTTT
>.|TRBV19|TRBD1|TRBJ1-1
CASSDWDRLNTEAFF
TGTGCCTCTTCTGATTGGGACAGGCTGAACACTGAAGCTTTCTTT
>few|TRBV19|.|TRBJ1-2
CASRDDRSYYGYTF
TGTGCCAGTAGAGATGACAGGAGCTACTATGGCTACACCTTC
>.|TRBV11-2|TRBD1|TRBJ1-3
CASSFLGQGALSSGNTIYF
TGTGCCAGCAGCTTTCTGGGACAGGGGGCCTTAAGCTCTGGAAACACCATATATTTT
>few|TRBV7-6|.|TRBJ2-3
CASSGGDFSTDTQYF
TGTGCCAGTTCCGGCGGGGACTTTAGCACAGATACGCAGTATTTT
>.|TRBV7-3|TRBD2|TRBJ2-2
CASSLSSGNTGELFF
TGTGCCAGCAGCTTATCTAGCGGAAACACCGGGGAGCTGTTTTTT
>.|TRBV7-3|.|TRBJ2-7
CASSLLGGSEQYF
TGTGCCAGCAGCTTATTGGGGGGAAGCGAGCAGTACTTC
>.|TRBV15|TRBD2|TRBJ2-2
CATSSGDRGGLAGNTGELFF
TGTGCCACCAGCAGCGGGGACAGGGGGGGACTAGCGGGAAACACCGGGGAGCTGTTTTTT
>few|TRBV27|.|TRBJ2-3
CASSPQWGESTDTQYF
TGTGCCAGCAGTCCCCAATGGGGAGAGAGCACAGATACGCAGTATTTT
>.|TRBV6-5|.|TRBJ2-3
CASRISSTRTDTQYF
TGTGCCAGCAGGATCTCTAGTACCCGCACAGATACGCAGTATTTT
>once|TRBV2|.|TRBJ1-4
CASSGRTVGKLFF
TGTGCCAGCAGTGGACGGACAGTGGGAAAACTGTTTTTT
>.|TRBV5-5|TRBD1|TRBJ2-7
CASSAAGTGAGEQYF
TGTGCCAGCAGCGCTGCCGGGACAGGGGCGGGCGAGCAGTACTTC
>.|TRBV5-1|TRBD1|TRBJ2-7
CASSFSTGAPYEQYF
TGCGCCAGCAGCTTCTCGACAGGGGCCCCCTACGAGCAGTACTTC
>.|TRBV16|TRBD1|TRBJ1-6
CASSKPGQGLFSPLHF
TGTGCCAGCAGCAAACCGGGACAGGGGTTATTTTCACCCCTCCACTTT
>.|TRBV19|TRBD1|TRBJ2-6
CASSSRDRASGANVLTF
TGTGCCAGTAGTTCCCGGGACAGAGCCTCTGGGGCCAACGTCCTGACTTTC
>few|TRBV2|TRBD2|TRBJ2-2
CASRLIAGVGELFF
TGTGCCAGCAGATTGATAGCGGGAGTCGGGGAGCTGTTTTTT
>.|TRBV30|.|TRBJ2-7
CAWGGGSYEQYF
TGTGCCTGGGGCGGTGGCTCCTACGAGCAGTACTTC
>.|TRBV30|.|TRBJ1-6
CAWSAYNNSPLHF
TGTGCCTGGAGTGCGTATAATAATTCACCCCTCCACTTT